A single sample gave rise to the 22 T cell receptor beta chains below, sequenced in a study of blood T cell repertoires in COVID-19. The method was immunoSEQ multiplex PCR; TCRdb's version includes in-frame clones alone and lacks a portion of them. The profile shows a few hundred thousand clones, roughly 90% of them singletons. Sequenced material: peripheral blood. The receptors were sampled from a woman aged 40 to 50 who had recovered from COVID-19.

This chain joins TRBV19 and TRBJ2-2; D is unresolved. V was shortened by 7 bases and J by 1 base, with 10 bases between the two germline ends. Germline V gene sequence: CDR1 LNHDA, CDR2 SQIVND (reference sequence). CDR3 length: 14 residues. CDR3 sequence reads: CASTRARNTGELFF. DNA of the CDR3: TGTGCCAGTACCAGAGCGAGGAACACCGGGGAGCTGTTTTTT.

The sample holds one count of this clone. J is TRBJ1-2 and V is TRBV3-1 (or the pseudogene TRBV3-2); D gene unclear. V was cut by 4 bases and J by 0 bases, with 9 bases left in between. This CDR3 has 14 residues. From germline, CDR1 is LGHDT and CDR2 YNNKEL (reference sequence). CDR3 sequence (DNA): TGTGCCAGCAGCCCCTTTTCTTCTAACTATGGCTACACCTTC. It codes for CASSPFSSNYGYTF.

This chain links TRBV27 with TRBJ2-7; possible D gene TRBD2, 6 bases. The CDR3 has 15 amino acids. Germline lookup yields CDR1 MNHEY and CDR2 SMNVEV (reference sequence). With 5 bases removed from V and 7 bases from J, the gap between germline ends came to 21 bases. The DNA of the CDR3 is TGTGCCAGCAGTGACCCCTTGGGGGGACCTCAGGAGCAGTACTTC. Translated, it gives CASSDPLGGPQEQYF.

The V and J genes are TRBV25-1 and TRBJ2-1; TRBD2 agrees at 9 bases. Germline trimming cut 0 bases from V and 9 bases from J; bases unmatched to any gene: 6. Germline CDR1 reads MGHDK; CDR2 reads SYGVNS. The CDR3 runs to 15 residues. The CDR3: CASSEYGGGRGEQFF. The CDR3 nucleotides are TGTGCCAGCAGTGAATATGGTGGCGGGAGGGGTGAGCAGTTCTTC. The complete variable domain, with remaining parts taken from reference TRBV25-1 and TRBJ2-1, reads EADIYQTPRYLVIGTGKKITLECSQTMGHDKMYWYQQDPGMELHLIHYSYGVNSTEKGDLSSESTVSRIRTEHFPLTLESARPSHTSQYLCASSEYGGGRGEQFFGPGTRLTVL.

The genes are TRBV30 and TRBJ1-4; D is ambiguous. Trimming pared 8 bases from V and 8 bases from J, leaving 9 bases between. This CDR3 has 10 amino acids. Germline V lookup: CDR1 GTSNPN, CDR2 SVGIG (reference sequence). CDR3 amino acids: CASFMEKLFF. The DNA for the CDR3 is TGTGCCAGCTTTATGGAAAAACTGTTTTTT.

This clone appeared once. This chain joins TRBV6-5 and TRBJ1-5, with 7 bases identical to TRBD1. V dropped 6 bases and J dropped 0; count of bases not matched to a gene: 5. This CDR3 has 15 amino acids. Germline V gene lookup returns CDR1 MNHEY and CDR2 SVGAGI. The CDR3 spells CASSGGTDSNQPQHF. CDR3 nucleotide sequence: TGTGCCAGCAGCGGCGGGACAGATAGCAATCAGCCCCAGCATTTT.

Here the CDR3 DNA reads TGTGCCAGCAGCTCAGTAGCGGGAGGTTACGAGCAGTACTTC. This gives the protein CASSSVAGGYEQYF. The genes are TRBV7-8 and TRBJ2-7; 10 bases map to TRBD2. J gave up 4 bases and V 4 bases, and 4 bases lay outside the gene matches. Germline-derived CDR1 and CDR2 are SGHVS and FQNEAQ. This CDR3 has 14 amino acids.

The CDR3: CASSYSTGTRSPLHF. The CDR3 coding sequence is TGTGCCAGCAGTTACTCTACCGGGACAAGATCACCCCTCCACTTT. The J gene is TRBJ1-6, the V gene TRBV6-2 or TRBV6-3; possible D gene TRBD1, 6 bases. The V end was cut by 0 bases, the J end by 10 bases, with 13 bases between. The CDR3 runs 15 residues. Germline assignment: CDR1 MNHEY and CDR2 SVGEGT.

The chain links TRBV27 to TRBJ1-5, with TRBD1 matching 9 bases. Germline-derived CDR1 and CDR2 are MNHEY and SMNVEV (reference sequence). This CDR3 is built from 14 residues. Trimming at V came to 2 bases and at J to 7 bases, leaving 3 bases not matched to a gene. CDR3 nucleotide sequence: TGTGCCAGCAGTTTAGGACAGGGGCCGCAGCCCCAGCATTTT. It encodes CASSLGQGPQPQHF.

Only one count was recorded for this clone. The rearrangement links TRBV30 to TRBJ1-1; a possible D gene is TRBD1 (6 bases). The V gene's germline CDR1 is GTSNPN and CDR2 SVGIG (reference sequence). V lost 3 bases, J lost 3 bases, and 14 bases lay in between. The CDR3 length is 14 residues. The DNA of the CDR3 is TGTGCCTGGAGCTCGACAGGAAGAGACACTGAAGCTTTCTTT. It yields the protein CAWSSTGRDTEAFF.

This chain uses TRBV5-6 with TRBJ2-2; 7 bases align to TRBD1. CDR1 and CDR2 from the germline V gene are SGHDT and YYEEEE. This CDR3 contains 16 residues. After removal of 4 bases from V and 0 bases from J, the junction contained 6 bases not matched to a gene. CDR3 in amino acids: CASSTTGTANTGELFF. CDR3 nucleotide sequence: TGTGCCAGCAGCACAACCGGGACAGCGAACACCGGGGAGCTGTTTTTT.

Remarks on this clone: Other DNA sequences in this specimen translate into the identical CDR3. V usage is TRBV6-5 and J usage is TRBJ2-2; TRBD2 aligns across 9 bases. The CDR3 runs 15 residues. Germline V gene data show CDR1 as MNHEY and CDR2 as SVGAGI. The ends lost 6 bases at V and 2 bases at J; junction bases unmatched: 4. Written as DNA, the CDR3 is TGTGCCAGCAGGTCGACTAGCGGTAACACCGGGGAGCTGTTTTTT. It is translated as CASRSTSGNTGELFF.

The CDR3 reads CASSPTQGTYPDRGKSGNTIYF. DNA for the CDR3: TGTGCCAGCAGCCCCACCCAAGGGACATATCCCGATCGGGGAAAGTCTGGAAACACCATATATTTT. J is TRBJ1-3 and V is TRBV7-3; perhaps TRBD1 as D (6 bases). CDR1 is SGHTA, CDR2 FQGTGA, per germline. V lost 5 bases, J lost 1 base, and 33 bases lay in between. The CDR3 is made up of 22 amino acids.

This clone was detected only a few times. The rearrangement joins TRBV9 to TRBJ2-7, with a weak D call TRBD2 (6 bases). The CDR3 runs 15 residues. Germline lookup yields CDR1 SGDLS and CDR2 YYNGEE. Trimming removed 0 bases from V and 2 bases from J, with 12 bases in between. CDR3 DNA: TGTGCCAGCAGCGTAGGTCCTAGCGCCACCTACGAGCAGTACTTC. Residues: CASSVGPSATYEQYF.

This clone was seen only once. This chain connects TRBV5-1 to TRBJ2-3; 11 bases align to TRBD2. V lost 0 bases to trimming and J lost 1 base; unmatched junction nucleotides: 1. The CDR3 has 16 residues. Germline lookup yields CDR1 SGHRS and CDR2 YFSETQ. The CDR3 nucleotides are TGCGCCAGCAGCTTGGCGGGACTAGCGGGCACAGATACGCAGTATTTT. Its translation: CASSLAGLAGTDTQYF.

This clone was recorded only once. J is TRBJ1-1 and V is TRBV19; perhaps TRBD1 as D (5 bases). Germline CDR1 is LNHDA and CDR2 is SQIVND (reference sequence). The CDR3 is made up of 13 amino acids. V lost 8 bases and J lost 4, with 14 bases in between. The CDR3 DNA reads as TGTGCCAGTGGAACGCAGGGTACCACTGAAGCTTTCTTT. Its protein product is CASGTQGTTEAFF.

The chain is built from TRBV30 and TRBJ1-1; a possible D gene is TRBD1 (5 bases). Trimming removed 5 bases from V and 5 bases from J, with 30 bases in between. CDR1 and CDR2 (germline): GTSNPN, SVGIG (reference sequence). The CDR3 sequence is 18 residues long. The CDR3 DNA reads TGTGCCTGGCCCCATGGCCGTGGACACGTTCGGTTGGGGACTGAAGCTTTCTTT. Translated, it gives CAWPHGRGHVRLGTEAFF.

This clone was seen a handful of times. This chain uses TRBV7-9 with TRBJ1-4; no clear D. CDR1 is SEHNR, CDR2 FQNEAQ, per germline (reference sequence). CDR3 length: 16 amino acids. The V end was cut by 1 base, the J end by 3 bases, with 12 bases between. In DNA, the CDR3 is TGTGCCAGCAGCTTAGAACCGACACGAGCTAATGAAAAACTGTTTTTT. It encodes CASSLEPTRANEKLFF. The whole variable domain, remainder taken from reference TRBV7-9 and TRBJ1-4, is DTGVSQNPRHKITKRGQNVTFRCDPISEHNRLYWYRQTLGQGPEFLTYFQNEAQLEKSRLLSDRFSAERPKGSFSTLEIQRTEQGDSAMYLCASSLEPTRANEKLFFGSGTQLSVL.

CDR3 DNA: TGCGCCAGCAGCGAGGGACAAATGAACACTGAAGCTTTCTTT. It codes for CASSEGQMNTEAFF. The chain uses TRBV5-1 and TRBJ1-1, with a possible D match to TRBD1 (6 bases). The CDR3 sequence is 14 residues long. The V and J ends lost 4 bases and 0 bases respectively, with 10 bases between them. Germline CDR1 reads SGHRS; CDR2 reads YFSETQ.

J is TRBJ1-6 and V is TRBV7-9; D is undetermined. Germline V gives CDR1 SEHNR, CDR2 FQNEAQ (reference sequence). The CDR3 consists of 13 residues. Trimming removed 1 base from V and 8 bases from J, with 6 bases in between. CDR3 DNA sequence: TGTGCCAGCAGCTTAGTGGAGGATTCACCCCTCCACTTT. Protein: CASSLVEDSPLHF.

The chain combines TRBV2 with TRBJ2-3; D gene uncertain. V lost 6 bases to trimming and J lost 6 bases, with 4 bases between them. CDR1 and CDR2 (germline): SNHLY, FYNNEI. The CDR3 sequence is 10 residues long. The CDR3: CASRGDTQYF. The CDR3 nucleotides are TGTGCCAGCAGGGGCGATACGCAGTATTTT.

This clone turned up a few times. V gene TRBV11-2 combines with J gene TRBJ2-7; possible D gene TRBD1, 6 bases. Trimming took off 5 bases at V and 7 bases at J, with 18 bases between the two ends. CDR1 and CDR2 from the germline V gene are SGHAT and FQNNGV. The CDR3 consists of 14 residues. Written as DNA, the CDR3 is TGTGCCAGCAGCCCCAGCGGATTAGGGGGAGAGCAGTACTTC. Encoded protein: CASSPSGLGGEQYF.